Shown below are 6 T cell receptor beta chains from a single sample sequenced in a study of T cell responses to AZD1222 COVID-19 vaccine. The repertoire was sequenced with immunoSEQ multiplex PCR; TCRdb's copy has only in-frame clones and lacks some. Of approximately 80,000 clones in the sample, approximately 83% were seen once. The specimen comprised peripheral blood, sampled 28 days after the second AZD1222 dose. Source of these receptors: an adult who received the AZD1222 COVID-19 vaccine.

V gene TRBV30 combines with J gene TRBJ1-2; possibly TRBD1 for D (5 bases). The germline V gene encodes CDR1 GTSNPN and CDR2 SVGIG (reference sequence). V was trimmed by 0 bases and J by 4 bases, leaving 9 bases between them. The CDR3 has 13 residues. The CDR3 is CAWSVDSRYGYTF. The CDR3 DNA reads TGTGCCTGGAGTGTAGACAGCCGCTATGGCTACACCTTC.

V is TRBV12-3 or TRBV12-4 and J is TRBJ2-1; D is ambiguous. The length of the CDR3 is 13 residues. V lost 3 bases and J lost 3, with 6 bases in between. CDR3 protein: CASSLHIYNEQFF. The DNA for the CDR3 is TGTGCCAGCAGTTTGCACATCTACAATGAGCAGTTCTTC.

V gene TRBV7-6 combines with J gene TRBJ2-3, with TRBD2 matching over 11 bases. V shed 5 bases and J 6 bases; nucleotides not matched to a gene: 16. Germline CDR1 SGHVS, CDR2 FNYEAQ. The CDR3 is 18 residues long. The CDR3 spells CASSLGTSGARPPDTQYF. The CDR3 DNA sequence: TGTGCCAGCAGCCTGGGGACTAGCGGAGCCAGACCCCCCGATACGCAGTATTTT.

CDR3 in amino acids: CASSLDRTNYGYTF. The CDR3 coding sequence is TGTGCCAGCTCACTGGACAGAACTAACTATGGCTACACCTTC. V is TRBV18 and J is TRBJ1-2; weak D call: TRBD1 (6 bases). The CDR3 is 14 amino acids. Germline V gene sequence: CDR1 KGHSH, CDR2 LQKENI. The V gene lost 4 bases and the J gene lost 0 bases, with 9 bases spanning the gap.

CDR3 in DNA: TGTGCCAGCAGTTTTCTCGGGACAGGGCAAGAGACCCAGTACTTC. It translates to CASSFLGTGQETQYF. The chain couples TRBV27 to TRBJ2-5, with 9 bases aligning to TRBD1. V shed 3 bases and J 2 bases; nucleotides not matched to a gene: 4. CDR3 length: 15 residues. Germline V gene data show CDR1 as MNHEY and CDR2 as SMNVEV (reference sequence).

This chain connects TRBV9 to TRBJ2-1, with 7 bases that match TRBD2. This CDR3 is built from 15 residues. The germline CDR1 and CDR2 sequences are SGDLS and YYNGEE. Trimming removed 4 bases from V and 3 bases from J; junction bases left unmatched: 7. As DNA, the CDR3 is TGTGCCAGCAGCCCAGAGTGGGGGGGCTACAATGAGCAGTTCTTC. Translation: CASSPEWGGYNEQFF.